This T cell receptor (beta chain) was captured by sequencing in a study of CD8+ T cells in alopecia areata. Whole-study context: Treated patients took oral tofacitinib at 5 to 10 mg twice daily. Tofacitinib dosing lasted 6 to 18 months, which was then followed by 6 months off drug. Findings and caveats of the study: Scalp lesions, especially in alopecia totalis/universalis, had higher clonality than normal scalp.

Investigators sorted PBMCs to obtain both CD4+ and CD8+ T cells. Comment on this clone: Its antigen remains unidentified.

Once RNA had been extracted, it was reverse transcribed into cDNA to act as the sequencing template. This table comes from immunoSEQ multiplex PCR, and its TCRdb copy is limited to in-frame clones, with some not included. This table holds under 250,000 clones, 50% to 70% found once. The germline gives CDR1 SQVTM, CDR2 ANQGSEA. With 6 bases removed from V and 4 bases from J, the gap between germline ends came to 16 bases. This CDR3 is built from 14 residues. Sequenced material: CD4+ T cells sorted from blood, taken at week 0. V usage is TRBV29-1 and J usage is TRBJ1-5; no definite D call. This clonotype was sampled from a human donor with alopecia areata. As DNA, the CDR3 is TGCAGCGTCCGATCGGTGGGGAGAAATCAGCCCCAGCATTTT. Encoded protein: CSVRSVGRNQPQHF.